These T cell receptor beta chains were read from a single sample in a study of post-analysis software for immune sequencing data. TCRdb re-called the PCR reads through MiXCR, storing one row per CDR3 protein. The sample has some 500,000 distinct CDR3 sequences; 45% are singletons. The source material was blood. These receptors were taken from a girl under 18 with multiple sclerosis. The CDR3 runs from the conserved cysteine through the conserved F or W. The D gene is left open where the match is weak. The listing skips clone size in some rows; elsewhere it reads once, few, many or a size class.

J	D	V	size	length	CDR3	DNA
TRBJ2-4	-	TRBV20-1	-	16	CSARSGLFGGKNIQYF	TGCAGTGCTAGATCGGGACTTTTCGGTGGCAAAAACATTCAGTACTTC
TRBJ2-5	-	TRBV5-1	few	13	CASSLRERETQYF	TGCGCCAGCAGCTTGAGGGAGAGAGAGACCCAGTACTTC
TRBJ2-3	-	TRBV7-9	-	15	CASSARGRSTDTQYF	TGTGCCAGCAGCGCTCGGGGGAGAAGCACAGATACGCAGTATTTT
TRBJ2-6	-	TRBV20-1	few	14	CSAYRLGGANVLTF	TGCAGTGCCTACCGATTAGGAGGGGCCAACGTCCTGACTTTC
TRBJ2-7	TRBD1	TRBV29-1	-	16	CSVEPWTGGGSYEQYF	TGCAGCGTTGAACCGTGGACAGGGGGCGGTTCCTACGAGCAGTACTTC
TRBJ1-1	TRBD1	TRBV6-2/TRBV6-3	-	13	CAILTGQGNEAFF	TGTGCCATCCTTACGGGACAGGGGAATGAAGCTTTCTTT
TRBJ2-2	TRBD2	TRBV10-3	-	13	CAFQRGGTGELFF	TGTGCCTTCCAACGGGGGGGCACCGGGGAGCTGTTTTTT
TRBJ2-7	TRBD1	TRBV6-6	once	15	CASSSPEGAVSEQYF	TGTGCCAGCAGTTCCCCAGAGGGGGCAGTAAGCGAGCAGTACTTC
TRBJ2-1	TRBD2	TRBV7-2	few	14	CASSLGGTSSEQFF	TGTGCCAGCAGCTTAGGAGGGACTAGCAGTGAGCAGTTCTTC
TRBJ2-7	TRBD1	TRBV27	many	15	CASSFSTGTLYEQYF	TGTGCCAGCAGTTTCTCGACAGGGACCCTCTACGAGCAGTACTTC
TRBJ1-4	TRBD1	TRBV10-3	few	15	CAISPGQGKGEKLFF	TGTGCCATCAGCCCCGGACAGGGGAAAGGTGAAAAACTGTTTTTT
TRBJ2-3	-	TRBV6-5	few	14	CASSYDGATDTQYF	TGTGCCAGCAGTTACGACGGAGCTACAGATACGCAGTATTTT
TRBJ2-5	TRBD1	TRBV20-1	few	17	CSARDGAPDRGGKTQYF	TGCAGTGCTAGAGATGGGGCCCCCGACAGGGGCGGAAAGACCCAGTACTTC
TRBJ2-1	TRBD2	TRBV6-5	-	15	CASSYSPGTRHEQFF	TGTGCCAGCAGTTACTCCCCCGGGACTAGGCATGAGCAGTTCTTC
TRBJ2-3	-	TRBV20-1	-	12	CSAARGLDTQYF	TGCAGTGCTGCTCGCGGGTTAGATACGCAGTATTTT
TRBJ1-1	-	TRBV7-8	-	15	CASSLSSGSRAEAFF	TGTGCCAGCAGCCTGAGCAGTGGCAGTCGTGCTGAAGCTTTCTTT
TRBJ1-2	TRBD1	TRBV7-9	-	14	CASSYGQANYGYTF	TGTGCCAGCAGCTATGGACAGGCCAATTATGGCTACACCTTC
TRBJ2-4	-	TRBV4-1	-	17	CASSQELRQPPKCIQYF	TGCGCCAGCAGCCAAGAATTACGGCAACCACCAAAGTGCATTCAGTACTTC
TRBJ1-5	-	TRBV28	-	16	CASSLFGKDSNQPQHF	TGTGCCAGCAGTTTATTCGGGAAAGATAGCAATCAGCCCCAGCATTTT
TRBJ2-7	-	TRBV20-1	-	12	CSASGAGDEQYF	TGCAGTGCTAGTGGGGCAGGGGACGAGCAGTACTTC
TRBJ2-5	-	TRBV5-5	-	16	CASSRRQAGTQETRYF	TGTGCCAGCAGCAGAAGACAGGCCGGGACCCAAGAGACCCGGTACTTC
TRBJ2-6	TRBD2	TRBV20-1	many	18	CSADPPSGSPSGANVLTF	TGCAGTGCTGACCCTCCTAGCGGGAGTCCCTCTGGGGCCAACGTCCTGACTTTC
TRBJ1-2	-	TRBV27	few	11	CASSPGSGYTF	TGTGCCAGCAGTCCGGGGTCTGGCTACACCTTC
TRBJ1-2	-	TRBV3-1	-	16	CASSQEGRGSVEGYTF	TGTGCCAGCAGCCAAGAAGGCAGGGGTTCCGTTGAAGGCTACACCTTC
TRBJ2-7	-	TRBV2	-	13	CASSGTPGGEQYF	TGTGCCAGCAGCGGGACTCCTGGGGGGGAGCAGTACTTC
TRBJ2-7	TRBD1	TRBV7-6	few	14	CASSSWTGGDEQYF	TGTGCCAGCAGCTCATGGACAGGGGGCGACGAGCAGTACTTC
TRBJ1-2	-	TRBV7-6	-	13	CASSSKEGFGYTF	TGTGCCAGCAGCTCTAAAGAGGGGTTTGGCTACACCTTC
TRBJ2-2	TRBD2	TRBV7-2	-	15	CASSPGLGETGELFF	TGTGCCAGCAGCCCGGGACTAGGGGAGACCGGGGAGCTGTTTTTT
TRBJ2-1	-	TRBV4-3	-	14	CASSQGSAHNEQFF	TGCGCCAGCAGCCAAGGGAGCGCCCACAATGAGCAGTTCTTC
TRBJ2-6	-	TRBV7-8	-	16	CASSYLDSSGANVLTF	TGTGCCAGCAGCTATCTTGACAGCTCTGGGGCCAACGTCCTGACTTTC
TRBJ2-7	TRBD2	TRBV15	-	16	CATSRGGLAGPYEQYF	TGTGCCACCAGCAGGGGAGGACTAGCGGGTCCCTACGAGCAGTACTTC
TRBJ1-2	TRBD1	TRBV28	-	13	CASSLTGIDGYTF	TGTGCCAGCAGCTTGACAGGGATAGATGGCTACACCTTC
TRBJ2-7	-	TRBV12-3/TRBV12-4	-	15	CASSVTRAVGYEQYF	TGTGCCAGCAGTGTGACTAGGGCGGTCGGCTACGAGCAGTACTTC
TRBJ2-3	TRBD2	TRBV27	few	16	CASSLSTSGRVDTQYF	TGTGCCAGTAGTTTGTCGACTAGCGGGAGAGTTGATACGCAGTATTTT
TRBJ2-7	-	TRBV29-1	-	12	CSVEDIRYEQYF	TGCAGCGTTGAAGATATTCGCTACGAGCAGTACTTC
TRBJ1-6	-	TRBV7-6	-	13	CASSLQGNSPLHF	TGTGCCAGCAGCTTACAGGGGAATTCACCCCTCCACTTT
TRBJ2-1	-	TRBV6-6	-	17	CASSYSWTPNEGNEQFF	TGTGCCAGCAGTTATTCCTGGACCCCTAATGAGGGCAATGAGCAGTTCTTC
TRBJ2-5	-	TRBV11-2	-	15	CASSPGQLHWETQYF	TGTGCCAGCAGCCCTGGACAGTTACATTGGGAGACCCAGTACTTC
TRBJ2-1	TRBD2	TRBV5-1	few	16	CASSIPGTSGYNEQFF	TGCGCCAGCAGCATTCCCGGGACTAGCGGCTACAATGAGCAGTTCTTC
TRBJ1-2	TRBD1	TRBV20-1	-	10	CSADRVGYTF	TGCAGTGCAGACAGGGTTGGCTACACCTTC
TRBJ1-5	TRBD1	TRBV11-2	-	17	CASSSTTTGGRYQPQHF	TGTGCCAGCAGCTCTACAACGACAGGGGGTCGCTATCAGCCCCAGCATTTT
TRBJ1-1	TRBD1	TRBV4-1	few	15	CASSQDEQGRTEAFF	TGCGCCAGCAGCCAAGATGAACAGGGGAGGACTGAAGCTTTCTTT